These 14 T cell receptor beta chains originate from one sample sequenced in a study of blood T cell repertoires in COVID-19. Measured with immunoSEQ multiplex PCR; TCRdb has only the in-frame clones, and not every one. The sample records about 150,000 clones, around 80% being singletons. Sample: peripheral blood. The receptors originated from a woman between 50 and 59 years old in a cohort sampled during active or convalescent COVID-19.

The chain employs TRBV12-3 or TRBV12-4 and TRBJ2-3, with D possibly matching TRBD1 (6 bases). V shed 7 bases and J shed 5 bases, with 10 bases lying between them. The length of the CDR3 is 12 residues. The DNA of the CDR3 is TGTGCCAGCACCCTAGGGGGAGATACGCAGTATTTT. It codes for CASTLGGDTQYF.

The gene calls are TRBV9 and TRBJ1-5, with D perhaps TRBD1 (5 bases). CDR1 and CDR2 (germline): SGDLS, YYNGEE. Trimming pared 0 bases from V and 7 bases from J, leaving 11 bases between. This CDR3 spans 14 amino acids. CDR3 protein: CASSVGWRGQPQHF. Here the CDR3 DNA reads TGTGCCAGCAGCGTAGGGTGGCGGGGGCAGCCCCAGCATTTT.

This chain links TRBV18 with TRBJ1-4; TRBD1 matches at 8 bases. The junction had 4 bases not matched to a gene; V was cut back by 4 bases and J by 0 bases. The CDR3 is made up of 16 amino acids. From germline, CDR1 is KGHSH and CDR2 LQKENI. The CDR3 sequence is CASSQQGGATNEKLFF. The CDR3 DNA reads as TGTGCCAGCTCACAACAGGGGGGTGCAACTAATGAAAAACTGTTTTTT.

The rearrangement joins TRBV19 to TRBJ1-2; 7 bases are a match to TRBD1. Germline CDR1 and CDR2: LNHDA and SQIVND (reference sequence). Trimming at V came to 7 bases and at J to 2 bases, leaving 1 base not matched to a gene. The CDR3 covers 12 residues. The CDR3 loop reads CASMTGNYGYTF. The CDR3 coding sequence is TGTGCCAGTATGACAGGGAACTATGGCTACACCTTC.

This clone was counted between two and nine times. CDR3 residues: CAWRAWMGQYGYTF. CDR3 nucleotides: TGTGCCTGGAGGGCCTGGATGGGACAGTATGGCTACACCTTC. The chain recombines TRBV30 with TRBJ1-2; 7 nucleotides line up with TRBD1. Looked up from germline, CDR1 is GTSNPN and CDR2 is SVGIG (reference sequence). The CDR3 has 14 residues. The V and J ends lost 3 bases and 5 bases, in that order; junction bases with no gene match: 9.

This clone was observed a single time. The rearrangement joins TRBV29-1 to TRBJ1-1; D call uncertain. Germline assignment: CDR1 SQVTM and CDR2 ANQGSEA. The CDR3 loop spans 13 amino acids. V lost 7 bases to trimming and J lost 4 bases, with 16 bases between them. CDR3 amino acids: CSGGRPGGTEAFF. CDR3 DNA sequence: TGCAGCGGCGGGCGGCCGGGAGGCACTGAAGCTTTCTTT.

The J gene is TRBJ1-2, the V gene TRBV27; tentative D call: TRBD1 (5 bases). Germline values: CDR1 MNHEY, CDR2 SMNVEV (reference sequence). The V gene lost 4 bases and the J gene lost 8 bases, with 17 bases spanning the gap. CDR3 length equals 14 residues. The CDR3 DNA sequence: TGTGCCAGCAGTTCGCGGACACCACAGCAGGGCTACACCTTC. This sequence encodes CASSSRTPQQGYTF.

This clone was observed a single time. Written as DNA, the CDR3 is TGTGCCAGCAGCCCCTCGACAGGGTCCACAGATACGCAGTATTTT. Amino acids: CASSPSTGSTDTQYF. The chain uses TRBV7-9 and TRBJ2-3, with 7 bases lining up with TRBD1. Germline V CDR1 and CDR2: SEHNR, FQNEAQ (reference sequence). With V trimmed by 5 bases and J by 2 bases, 7 bases remained unmatched. The CDR3 length is 15 residues.

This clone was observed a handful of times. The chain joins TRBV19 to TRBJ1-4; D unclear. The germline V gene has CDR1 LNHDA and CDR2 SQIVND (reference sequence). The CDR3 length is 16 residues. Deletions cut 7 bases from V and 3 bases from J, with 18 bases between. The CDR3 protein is CASNRDRVAANEKLFF. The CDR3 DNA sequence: TGTGCCAGTAATCGGGATCGGGTTGCGGCTAATGAAAAACTGTTTTTT.

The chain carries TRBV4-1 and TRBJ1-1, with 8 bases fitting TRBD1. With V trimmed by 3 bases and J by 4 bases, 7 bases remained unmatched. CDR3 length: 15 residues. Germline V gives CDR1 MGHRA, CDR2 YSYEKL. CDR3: CASSHPGGAVTEAFF. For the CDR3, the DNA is TGCGCCAGCAGCCACCCAGGGGGCGCGGTCACTGAAGCTTTCTTT.

Written as DNA, the CDR3 is TGTGCCAGCAGCATGACTAGCGGGGGGACCACAGATACGCAGTATTTT. Protein sequence: CASSMTSGGTTDTQYF. V usage is TRBV5-4 and J usage is TRBJ2-3; 13 positions match TRBD2. J lost 2 bases, V lost 4 bases, and 4 bases had no gene match. The CDR3 totals 16 residues. The germline gives CDR1 SGHNT, CDR2 YYREEE (reference sequence). The whole variable domain, remainder taken from reference TRBV5-4 and TRBJ2-3, is ETGVTQSPTHLIKTRGQQVTLRCSSQSGHNTVSWYQQALGQGPQFIFQYYREEENGRGNFPPRFSGLQFPNYSSELNVNALELDDSALYLCASSMTSGGTTDTQYFGPGTRLTVL.

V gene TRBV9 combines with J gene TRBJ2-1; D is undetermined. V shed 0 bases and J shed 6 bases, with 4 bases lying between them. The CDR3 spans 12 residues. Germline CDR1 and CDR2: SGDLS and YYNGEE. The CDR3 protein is CASSVGLNEQFF. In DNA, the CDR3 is TGTGCCAGCAGCGTAGGGCTCAATGAGCAGTTCTTC.

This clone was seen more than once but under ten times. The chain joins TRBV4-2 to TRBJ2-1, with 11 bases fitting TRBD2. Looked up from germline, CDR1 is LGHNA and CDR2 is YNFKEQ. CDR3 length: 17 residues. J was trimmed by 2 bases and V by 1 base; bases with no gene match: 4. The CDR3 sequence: CASSQVASGGTYNEQFF. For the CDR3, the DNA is TGTGCCAGCAGCCAAGTCGCTAGCGGGGGGACCTACAATGAGCAGTTCTTC.

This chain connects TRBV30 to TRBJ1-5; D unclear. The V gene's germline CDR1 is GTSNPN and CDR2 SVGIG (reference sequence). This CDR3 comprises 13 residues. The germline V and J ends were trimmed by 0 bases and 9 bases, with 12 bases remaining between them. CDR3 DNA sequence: TGTGCCTGGAGTGTGCTCGGAGGGAGGCCCCAGCATTTT. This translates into CAWSVLGGRPQHF.